Below are 11 T cell receptor beta chains sequenced from a single sample in a study of metastatic and nonmetastatic thyroid tumors. With MiXCR, TCRdb called clones anew from the PCR reads. The repertoire holds 30,000 to 45,000 clones, with about 29% as singletons. Thyroid surgery was preceded by no treatment in any patient. Material for sequencing was blood. The receptors derive from a male donor with papillary thyroid cancer or a benign thyroid nodule (not recorded which). Some clones in this sample may be carry-over from other donors' samples.

V and J are TRBV2 and TRBJ1-2; no clear D gene. V gave up 6 bases and J gave up 7 bases, with 12 bases separating them. Germline-derived CDR1 and CDR2 are SNHLY and FYNNEI. There are 12 residues in the CDR3. CDR3 region: CASRRAETGYTF. The CDR3 DNA reads as TGTGCCAGCAGGAGAGCCGAGACTGGCTACACCTTC.

V gene TRBV15 combines with J gene TRBJ1-3, with a possible D match to TRBD1 (5 bases). CDR3 length: 16 amino acids. Trimming took 3 bases from V and 4 from J, leaving 16 bases between them. Germline CDR1 and CDR2: LNHNV and YYDKDF (reference sequence). For the CDR3, the DNA is TGTGCCACCAGCAGTTTCTTAGACAGTGAAGGAAACACCATATATTTT. This translates into CATSSFLDSEGNTIYF.

The sample holds a few counts of this clone. The chain joins TRBV6-2 or TRBV6-3 to TRBJ2-7; 8 bases match TRBD1. The ends lost 10 bases at V and 3 bases at J; junction bases unmatched: 17. The germline V gene encodes CDR1 MNHEY and CDR2 SVGEGT. The CDR3 runs to 16 residues. DNA for the CDR3: TGTGCCACCAACGCGAATTTCGGACAGGGAGTCTACGAGCAGTACTTC. It codes for CATNANFGQGVYEQYF.

CDR3 in amino acids: CASSRSLENTEAFF. In DNA form, the CDR3 reads TGCGCCAGCAGCCGGTCGTTAGAGAACACTGAAGCTTTCTTT. The chain links TRBV4-3 to TRBJ1-1; D unresolved. Between the trimmed V and J ends, which lost 4 bases and 1 base, there was a span of 10 bases. The CDR3 has 14 amino acids. CDR1 and CDR2 from the germline V gene are LGHNA and YSLEER.

This clone has a count of ten or more. This chain links TRBV6-6 with TRBJ2-1, with a weak D call TRBD2 (6 bases). V was shortened by 0 bases and J by 4 bases, with 13 bases between the two germline ends. CDR1 and CDR2 (germline): MNHNY, SVGAGI (reference sequence). The CDR3 covers 16 residues. CDR3 nucleotides: TGTGCCAGCAGTTACTCAGGGCTAGCGACATACAATGAGCAGTTCTTC. Protein: CASSYSGLATYNEQFF.

This chain uses TRBV12-3 or TRBV12-4 with TRBJ1-1, with TRBD1 matching over 11 bases. The CDR3 is 12 residues long. The trim removed 7 bases at V and 10 bases at J, leaving 5 bases unmatched. The CDR3 nucleotides read TGTGCCAGCATTTGGGACAGGGGGGCAGCTTTCTTT. It encodes CASIWDRGAAFF.

This clone was counted a few times. V gene TRBV6-1 combines with J gene TRBJ1-1; TRBD1 matches 7 bases. Germline V gene sequence: CDR1 MNHNS, CDR2 SASEGT. The CDR3 runs to 14 residues. The V and J ends lost 6 bases and 1 base, in that order; junction bases with no gene match: 5. CDR3 DNA sequence: TGTGCCAGCAGCAACAGGGGCAAGAACACTGAAGCTTTCTTT. This gives the protein CASSNRGKNTEAFF.

The CDR3 coding sequence is TGCAGTGCTAGCGCTGGACTAGCGGGTGCCAGGGAGCAGTTCTTC. It specifies CSASAGLAGAREQFF. The J gene is TRBJ2-1, the V gene TRBV20-1; TRBD2 matches at 11 bases. With 3 bases clipped from V and 10 bases from J, the junction kept 11 bases outside the gene matches. CDR3 length: 15 amino acids. From germline, CDR1 is DFQATT and CDR2 SNEGSKA (reference sequence).

The rearrangement links TRBV3-1 to TRBJ2-7, with D unresolved. In germline, CDR1 is LGHDT, CDR2 YNNKEL (reference sequence). The CDR3 is 14 residues long. With 0 bases removed from V and 3 bases from J, the gap between germline ends came to 9 bases. The DNA for the CDR3 is TGTGCCAGCAGCCAAGATTTAGATTTCTACGAGCAGTACTTC. Protein product: CASSQDLDFYEQYF.

This clone was counted a single time. The CDR3: CASSLAQVCGLGGYEQYF. The CDR3 DNA follows: TGTGCCAGCAGCTTAGCGCAGGTGTGTGGGTTAGGGGGCTACGAGCAGTACTTC. The chain combines TRBV7-6 with TRBJ2-7, with D possibly matching TRBD1 (6 bases). Trimming took 0 bases from V and 3 from J, leaving 21 bases between them. Looked up from germline, CDR1 is SGHVS and CDR2 is FNYEAQ. The CDR3 contains 18 residues.

This clone turned up a few times. CDR3 amino acids: CASSPVGGQDSYEQYF. CDR3 bases: TGCGCCAGCAGTCCAGTGGGTGGACAGGACTCCTACGAGCAGTACTTC. V and J are TRBV10-1 and TRBJ2-7, with TRBD1 matching 7 bases. This CDR3 has 16 amino acids. Germline V lookup: CDR1 WNHNN, CDR2 SYGVQD (reference sequence). Germline trimming cut 5 bases from V and 0 bases from J; bases unmatched to any gene: 10.